Listed here are 13 T cell receptor beta chains from one sample, sequenced in a study of shared clonotypes between healthy human individuals. The data were produced by immunoSEQ multiplex PCR, yet TCRdb's version contains in-frame clones alone and is incomplete. The data contain 2 million to 2.5 million clones, under 95% of them seen just once; the ten biggest clones take up 0.37%. Sequenced sample: naive CD4+ T cells from PBMCs. Specified subset: CD45RA+ positively selected. The receptor source for this set is a man aged 18 to 29 in good health. Some clones in this sample may be carry-over from other donors' samples.

This clone was seen only once. The chain carries TRBV19 and TRBJ2-1; 8 positions match TRBD2. Germline V gives CDR1 LNHDA, CDR2 SQIVND (reference sequence). This CDR3 region has 17 residues. J gave up 0 bases and V 1 base, and 5 bases lay outside the gene matches. The DNA for the CDR3 is TGTGCCAGTAGTATAGTAATAGCGGGGAGCTCCTACAATGAGCAGTTCTTC. Its protein product is CASSIVIAGSSYNEQFF.

The chain couples TRBV4-3 to TRBJ1-5, with D uncertain. The CDR3 extends over 15 amino acids. The V gene lost 0 bases and the J gene lost 2 bases, with 8 bases spanning the gap. Per the germline V gene, CDR1 is LGHNA and CDR2 is YSLEER. CDR3 sequence (DNA): TGCGCCAGCAGCCAAGAGAGGACCCGCAATCAGCCCCAGCATTTT. Translating it yields CASSQERTRNQPQHF.

This sequence joins TRBV7-2 and TRBJ2-1, with D maybe TRBD2 (6 bases). Germline V gene sequence: CDR1 SGHTA, CDR2 FQGNSA. With 5 bases removed from V and 9 bases from J, the gap between germline ends came to 11 bases. This CDR3 has 12 amino acids. Written as DNA, the CDR3 is TGTGCCAGCAGCCCCCCCGGGGGTGAGCAGTTCTTC. Its translation: CASSPPGGEQFF.

The chain combines TRBV29-1 with TRBJ2-1, with TRBD2 identical over 8 bases. V lost 3 bases, J lost 2 bases, and 3 bases stayed unmatched. The CDR3 has 14 residues. The germline V gene has CDR1 SQVTM and CDR2 ANQGSEA. CDR3 DNA sequence: TGCAGCGTTGACGGCGGGGGGACCTACAATGAGCAGTTCTTC. The encoded protein is CSVDGGGTYNEQFF.

The chain recombines TRBV27 with TRBJ2-5; D uncertain. This CDR3 comprises 13 residues. V gave up 7 bases and J gave up 4 bases, with 13 bases separating them. Germline V gene lookup returns CDR1 MNHEY and CDR2 SMNVEV (reference sequence). CDR3 in amino acids: CASIQLGSETQYF. CDR3 nucleotides: TGTGCCAGCATCCAACTTGGGTCAGAGACCCAGTACTTC.

This clone has only one observation. The rearrangement uses TRBV7-7 and TRBJ2-7, with D unclear. Germline assignment: CDR1 SSHAT and CDR2 FNYEAQ (reference sequence). The CDR3 is 14 amino acids. The germline V and J ends were trimmed by 2 bases and 4 bases, with 12 bases remaining between them. This CDR3 is CASSLTLTHYEQYF. Written as DNA, the CDR3 is TGTGCCAGCAGCTTAACTCTCACCCATTACGAGCAGTACTTC.

This clone is a singleton in its sample. The chain recombines TRBV19 with TRBJ1-2; 7 bases align to TRBD1. Germline V gives CDR1 LNHDA, CDR2 SQIVND (reference sequence). The V and J ends lost 9 bases and 4 bases, in that order; junction bases with no gene match: 5. CDR3 length equals 12 residues. The chain's CDR3 is CASHRGTYGYTF. DNA for the CDR3: TGTGCCAGCCACAGGGGTACCTATGGCTACACCTTC.

This chain joins TRBV21-1 and TRBJ2-5; the table calls TRBD2, which could not be checked here. TRBV21-1 is a pseudogene locus. This CDR3 has 14 amino acids. This CDR3 reads CASRDAAGLETQYF. CDR3 DNA: TGTGCCAGCAGGGACGCCGCGGGGTTGGAGACCCAGTACTTC.

The gene calls are TRBV11-2 and TRBJ2-5; D gene unclear. CDR1 and CDR2 (germline): SGHAT, FQNNGV. The V gene lost 0 bases and the J gene lost 4 bases, with 12 bases spanning the gap. This CDR3 spans 15 amino acids. CDR3 nucleotide sequence: TGTGCCAGCAGCTTAGATCGGCCCGGTGGAGAGACCCAGTACTTC. Translated: CASSLDRPGGETQYF. The variable domain in full, with the rest retrieved from reference TRBV11-2 and TRBJ2-5, is EAGVAQSPRYKIIEKRQSVAFWCNPISGHATLYWYQQILGQGPKLLIQFQNNGVVDDSQLPKDRFSAERLKGVDSTLKIQPAKLEDSAVYLCASSLDRPGGETQYFGPGTRLLVL.

V gene TRBV2 combines with J gene TRBJ2-3; either TRBD1 or TRBD2 may fit D (5 bases each). The CDR3 runs to 12 residues. The germline V and J ends were trimmed by 8 bases and 6 bases, with 12 bases remaining between them. The V gene's germline CDR1 is SNHLY and CDR2 FYNNEI. DNA for the CDR3: TGTGCCAGCGACGACAGCGGTGATACGCAGTATTTT. It translates to CASDDSGDTQYF.

For this clone: Other DNA variants within this sample encode the same CDR3. The chain joins TRBV28 to TRBJ2-1, with TRBD2 matching 8 bases. Per germline, CDR1 MDHEN and CDR2 SYDVKM. The ends lost 6 bases at V and 0 bases at J; junction bases unmatched: 4. The CDR3 runs 15 residues. The CDR3, as DNA: TGTGCCAGCAGGATAGCGGGAAGCTCCTACAATGAGCAGTTCTTC. This encodes CASRIAGSSYNEQFF.

The chain combines TRBV6-1 with TRBJ2-7, with D hard to call. In germline, CDR1 is MNHNS, CDR2 SASEGT. This CDR3 has 12 residues. V lost 4 bases and J lost 5, with 9 bases in between. DNA for the CDR3: TGTGCCAGCAGTGTATCTTCCCACGAGCAGTACTTC. Encoded protein: CASSVSSHEQYF.

Regarding this clone: Other DNA sequences in this sample translate to the same CDR3. V usage is TRBV18 and J usage is TRBJ2-5; the match to TRBD2 covers 8 bases. Germline CDR1 and CDR2: KGHSH and LQKENI. V was pared by 2 bases and J by 1 base, with 0 bases of the junction left unmatched. This CDR3 has 14 amino acids. Written as DNA, the CDR3 is TGTGCCAGCTCACCAACTAGCGGCCAAGAGACCCAGTACTTC. Its protein is CASSPTSGQETQYF.